Presented here are 28 T cell receptor beta chains from one specimen sequenced in a study of beta chain features in type 1 diabetes. Antigens of these TCRs are unknown. The whole isolated RNA underwent reverse transcription, so sequencing captured expressed TCRB transcripts. Profiling relied on immunoSEQ multiplex PCR, and the TCRdb table lists in-frame clones only, not all of them. The sample consists of some 350,000 clones, 8.5% to 10% of them appearing once. Study-level findings and limits: All four CD4+ subsets of Type 1 diabetes patients contained TCRB CDR3s that were moderately but significantly shorter.

The sample consisted of central memory CD4+ T cells from blood. These TCRs come from a man between 25 and 39 years old with type 1 diabetes.

This clone was seen ten or more times. The chain is built from TRBV6-1 and TRBJ1-1; 8 bases are a match to TRBD1. This CDR3 has 12 amino acids. V lost 6 bases to trimming and J lost 11 bases; unmatched junction nucleotides: 8. Germline CDR1 reads MNHNS; CDR2 reads SASEGT. CDR3 in amino acids: CASSTRGLEAFF. The CDR3 DNA reads TGTGCCAGCAGCACCAGGGGGCTAGAGGCTTTCTTT.

This clone has ten or more counts. This chain connects TRBV30 to TRBJ1-4; no clear D gene. V dropped 1 base and J dropped 5 bases, with 5 bases sitting between them. The CDR3 extends over 12 amino acids. Germline V CDR1 and CDR2: GTSNPN, SVGIG (reference sequence). CDR3 sequence (DNA): TGTGCCTGGAGTGCGGTCAATGAAAAACTGTTTTTT. Encoded protein: CAWSAVNEKLFF.

This clone appeared a few times. V is TRBV7-8 and J is TRBJ2-7; a weak D match, TRBD1 (6 bases). The germline V and J ends were trimmed by 5 bases and 3 bases, with 17 bases remaining between them. CDR1 and CDR2 from the germline V gene are SGHVS and FQNEAQ. This CDR3 region has 15 residues. The CDR3 nucleotides are TGTGCCAGCAGCCGACGGTCCGGACAGATCTACGAGCAGTACTTC. It translates to CASSRRSGQIYEQYF.

The CDR3 loop reads CASSLSAVISYEQYF. The CDR3 coding sequence is TGTGCCAGCAGCTTATCAGCAGTAATTTCCTACGAGCAGTACTTC. The V and J genes are TRBV7-9 and TRBJ2-7; D remains unclear. The CDR3 extends over 15 amino acids. Germline CDR1 and CDR2: SEHNR and FQNEAQ (reference sequence). Between the trimmed V and J ends, which lost 2 bases and 1 base, there was a span of 12 bases.

DNA for the CDR3: TGTGCCAGCAGCTTAGTGGGCGGAACCAGACAAGAGACCCAGTACTTC. It codes for CASSLVGGTRQETQYF. The J gene is TRBJ2-5, the V gene TRBV11-1; D unclear. The CDR3 length is 16 residues. The germline CDR1 and CDR2 sequences are SGHAT and FQDESV (reference sequence). The germline V and J ends were trimmed by 1 base and 2 bases, with 14 bases remaining between them.

A remark on this clone: A much more abundant neighbour one base away suggests this may be a read error. V and J are TRBV5-6 and TRBJ2-7; the D gene is possibly TRBD1 (6 bases). Trimming shortened V by 4 bases and J by 0 bases, and 17 bases separated the two germline ends. Per germline, CDR1 SGHDT and CDR2 YYEEEE. The CDR3 consists of 16 residues. In nucleotides, the CDR3 is TGTGCCAGCAGCGGCGGCCCAGGGGCGGGCTCCTACGAGCAGTACTTC. It translates to CASSGGPGAGSYEQYF.

This clone was seen a handful of times. V and J are TRBV29-1 and TRBJ1-5, with 7 bases identical to TRBD1. Germline CDR1 SQVTM, CDR2 ANQGSEA. After removal of 4 bases from V and 0 bases from J, the junction contained 3 bases not matched to a gene. The CDR3 is 14 residues long. This CDR3 is CSVGDSYSNQPQHF. CDR3 in DNA: TGCAGCGTTGGGGACAGCTATAGCAATCAGCCCCAGCATTTT.

This clone has just a few counts. The rearrangement links TRBV21-1 to TRBJ1-5. TRBV21-1 corresponds to a pseudogene. The CDR3 has 18 amino acids. The CDR3, as DNA: TGTGCCAGCAGCAAAAGAGGGGAGGGGGAGAATTGCAATCAGCCCCAGCATTTT. Translating gives CASSKRGEGENCNQPQHF.

Many counts were recorded for this clone. The gene calls are TRBV7-9 and TRBJ1-1; 9 nucleotides line up with TRBD1. Unmatched junction bases numbered 9, after V lost 7 bases and J lost 6 bases. Germline CDR1 is SEHNR and CDR2 is FQNEAQ (reference sequence). The CDR3 is 14 amino acids. Here the CDR3 reads CASIRGTGLSEAFF. The CDR3 DNA is TGTGCCAGCATTCGTGGGACAGGGTTATCTGAAGCTTTCTTT.

This clone was seen more than once but under ten times. The chain is built from TRBV6-1 and TRBJ1-1, with D hard to call. Between the trimmed V and J ends, which lost 3 bases and 0 bases, there was a span of 5 bases. CDR3 length: 13 residues. Germline lookup yields CDR1 MNHNS and CDR2 SASEGT. The CDR3 nucleotides are TGTGCCAGCAGTGAGGAGGTGAACACTGAAGCTTTCTTT. It translates to CASSEEVNTEAFF.

Turning to this clone: Other DNA sequences in the same sample also yield this CDR3. This rearrangement joins TRBV5-1 to TRBJ2-6; D not certain. The CDR3 has 15 residues. V dropped 0 bases and J dropped 1 base, with 5 bases sitting between them. Germline CDR1 SGHRS, CDR2 YFSETQ. In DNA form, the CDR3 reads TGCGCCAGCAGCTTGGGGGCATCTGGGGCCAACGTCCTGACTTTC. It yields the protein CASSLGASGANVLTF.

This clone has just a few counts. The rearrangement uses TRBV5-4 and TRBJ1-6; D gene uncertain. The germline CDR1 and CDR2 sequences are SGHNT and YYREEE (reference sequence). V was shortened by 4 bases and J by 8 bases, with 13 bases between the two germline ends. This CDR3 is built from 14 residues. CDR3 region: CASSLRYGDSPLHF. CDR3 nucleotide sequence: TGTGCCAGCAGCCTTCGGTATGGGGATTCACCCCTCCACTTT.

There are a few counts of this clone. The chain is built from TRBV27 and TRBJ1-4; D is ambiguous. This CDR3 comprises 14 residues. Germline assignment: CDR1 MNHEY and CDR2 SMNVEV (reference sequence). Trimming removed 0 bases from V and 8 bases from J, with 10 bases in between. The CDR3, as DNA: TGTGCCAGCAGTTTATCATCACCCGGCGAAAAACTGTTTTTT. It translates to CASSLSSPGEKLFF. The full variable domain, with the rest looked up from reference TRBV27 and TRBJ1-4, is EAQVTQNPRYLITVTGKKLTVTCSQNMNHEYMSWYRQDPGLGLRQIYYSMNVEVTDKGDVPEGYKVSRKEKRNFPLILESPSPNQTSLYFCASSLSSPGEKLFFGSGTQLSVL.

This clone was seen a handful of times. This sequence joins TRBV9 and TRBJ1-2, with 9 bases that match TRBD1. Germline trimming cut 4 bases from V and 4 bases from J; bases unmatched to any gene: 11. The CDR3 contains 16 residues. CDR1 is SGDLS and CDR2 is YYNGEE in the germline V gene. The CDR3 DNA sequence: TGTGCCAGCAGCCTTGGGACAGGGAGGGATACCTATGGCTACACCTTC. Protein: CASSLGTGRDTYGYTF.

V gene TRBV28 combines with J gene TRBJ2-2; D is possibly TRBD1 or TRBD2 (5 bases each). Germline CDR1 and CDR2: MDHEN and SYDVKM. Between the trimmed V and J ends, which lost 5 bases and 5 bases, there was a span of 12 bases. This CDR3 region has 14 residues. CDR3 in amino acids: CASSEVGVTGELFF. The CDR3 DNA follows: TGTGCCAGCAGTGAAGTGGGGGTTACCGGGGAGCTGTTTTTT.

CDR3 nucleotides: TGCGCCAGCAGCTTTGTTCTAGGATCCTACAATGAGCAGTTCTTC. Residues: CASSFVLGSYNEQFF. The chain joins TRBV5-1 to TRBJ2-1; no reliable D call. Between the trimmed V and J ends, which lost 2 bases and 1 base, there was a span of 10 bases. This CDR3 comprises 15 residues. CDR1 is SGHRS, CDR2 YFSETQ, per germline.

The table lists this clone with a few counts. The chain carries TRBV4-3 and TRBJ2-1, with D possibly matching TRBD1 (5 bases). Germline values: CDR1 LGHNA, CDR2 YSLEER. The CDR3 totals 18 residues. V gave up 4 bases and J gave up 0 bases, with 19 bases separating them. For the CDR3, the DNA is TGCGCCAGCAGCCCACTCACTGGGGCCCTCAGCTCCTACAATGAGCAGTTCTTC. Amino acids: CASSPLTGALSSYNEQFF.

The chain joins TRBV14 to TRBJ1-2, with 8 nucleotides matching TRBD1. The V gene's germline CDR1 is SGHDN and CDR2 FVKESK. The ends lost 4 bases at V and 3 bases at J; junction bases unmatched: 4. CDR3 length: 14 amino acids. The CDR3 is CASSPTGAYYGYTF. In nucleotides, the CDR3 is TGTGCCAGCAGCCCGACAGGGGCTTACTATGGCTACACCTTC.

The chain recombines TRBV20-1 with TRBJ2-7; D is possibly TRBD1 (5 bases). This CDR3 is 10 amino acids long. Trimming took 5 bases from V and 7 from J, leaving 9 bases between them. The V gene's germline CDR1 is DFQATT and CDR2 SNEGSKA (reference sequence). In nucleotides, the CDR3 is TGCAGTGCTTCCCGACAGGAGCAGTACTTC. This gives the protein CSASRQEQYF.

In its sample, this clone was seen a few times. The chain combines TRBV5-1 with TRBJ1-5; 8 bases map to TRBD1. V gave up 7 bases and J gave up 5 bases; unmatched junction bases: 5. The CDR3 extends over 13 amino acids. The germline V gene has CDR1 SGHRS and CDR2 YFSETQ. The chain's CDR3 is CASPGGGDQPQHF. The CDR3 DNA sequence: TGCGCCAGCCCAGGGGGCGGGGATCAGCCCCAGCATTTT.

V is TRBV7-8 and J is TRBJ2-1, with D possibly matching TRBD2 (5 bases). Germline V gene sequence: CDR1 SGHVS, CDR2 FQNEAQ. This CDR3 contains 15 residues. Trimming removed 6 bases from V and 0 bases from J, with 12 bases in between. CDR3 nucleotides: TGTGCCAGCAGACAGCGGTCGAGCTCCTACAATGAGCAGTTCTTC. Translated: CASRQRSSSYNEQFF.

This chain uses TRBV7-8 with TRBJ2-2; tentatively, D is TRBD1 (5 bases). Trimming left V 4 bases short and J 5 bases short, with 8 bases between. The CDR3 length is 13 residues. Germline lookup yields CDR1 SGHVS and CDR2 FQNEAQ. The CDR3 protein is CASSSQGTGELFF. CDR3 sequence (DNA): TGTGCCAGCAGCTCTCAGGGTACCGGGGAGCTGTTTTTT.

This clone was observed a few times. The chain carries TRBV7-6 and TRBJ1-4, with TRBD1 identical over 9 bases. The trim removed 0 bases at V and 8 bases at J, leaving 4 bases unmatched. There are 15 residues in the CDR3. Germline V CDR1 and CDR2: SGHVS, FNYEAQ. In DNA form, the CDR3 reads TGTGCCAGCAGCTTAGCGCGGACAGGGGTGGAAAAACTGTTTTTT. Protein product: CASSLARTGVEKLFF.

Only a few counts were recorded for this clone. The V and J genes are TRBV9 and TRBJ2-1; 7 positions agree with TRBD1. Trimming at V came to 2 bases and at J to 10 bases, leaving 12 bases not matched to a gene. Germline assignment: CDR1 SGDLS and CDR2 YYNGEE. This CDR3 has 15 amino acids. The CDR3 region has the DNA TGTGCCAGCAGCGTTGGAGACAGGGCCTCGGGCGAGCAGTTCTTC. Its translation: CASSVGDRASGEQFF.

This clone has a count of ten or more. The rearrangement uses TRBV11-2 and TRBJ2-4, with D unclear. This CDR3 comprises 15 residues. The V end was cut by 3 bases, the J end by 0 bases, with 9 bases between. Germline loops: CDR1 SGHAT, CDR2 FQNNGV. The CDR3 DNA reads as TGTGCCAGCAGCTTGGCGTCCGAAGCCAAAAACATTCAGTACTTC. This codes for CASSLASEAKNIQYF.

The chain links TRBV5-1 to TRBJ2-3, with 8 bases identical to TRBD2. V dropped 4 bases and J dropped 0; count of bases not matched to a gene: 7. The CDR3 has 16 amino acids. Per germline, CDR1 SGHRS and CDR2 YFSETQ. The CDR3 coding sequence is TGCGCCAGCAGCCCGGACCCTAGCGGGAGCACAGATACGCAGTATTTT. This translates into CASSPDPSGSTDTQYF.

About this clone itself: Other DNA variants within this sample encode the same CDR3. This sequence joins TRBV11-2 and TRBJ1-2; D call uncertain. The CDR3 contains 12 residues. Trimming removed 0 bases from V and 8 bases from J, with 7 bases in between. The germline V gene encodes CDR1 SGHAT and CDR2 FQNNGV. The CDR3 loop is CASSLERGGYTF. In DNA form, the CDR3 reads TGTGCCAGCAGCTTAGAGAGAGGAGGCTACACCTTC.

This rearrangement joins TRBV7-6 to TRBJ2-7; D remains unclear. CDR1 is SGHVS, CDR2 FNYEAQ, per germline. Trimming stripped 5 bases from V and 0 bases from J, with 8 bases between. CDR3 length: 13 residues. CDR3 bases: TGTGCCAGCAGCCGGATTAGCTCCTACGAGCAGTACTTC. It specifies CASSRISSYEQYF. The variable domain in full, completed from reference TRBV7-6 and TRBJ2-7, reads GAGVSQSPRYKVTKRGQDVALRCDPISGHVSLYWYRQALGQGPEFLTYFNYEAQQDKSGLPNDRFSAERPEGSISTLTIQRTEQRDSAMYRCASSRISSYEQYFGPGTRLTVT.